This T cell receptor (beta chain) was recovered during a study of T cell responses to AZD1222 COVID-19 vaccine. Repertoires were generated with immunoSEQ multiplex PCR, while TCRdb's copy carries only in-frame clones and drops some. The table lists around 150,000 clones. Germline V gives CDR1 SGHDT, CDR2 YYEEEE. Trimming removed 3 bases from V and 6 bases from J; junction bases left unmatched: 1. CDR3 length: 14 residues. Concerning this clone: Its antigen is as yet unknown.

The study, taken as a whole, reports: The breadth and depth of Spike-specific TCRs increased once two AZD1222 doses had been given.

The chain uses TRBV5-6 and TRBJ2-1, with TRBD1 matching over 12 bases. The clonotype was recovered from an adult in good health. Sequencing was carried out using peripheral blood. The chain's CDR3 is CASSWGQGANEQFF. The CDR3 DNA sequence: TGTGCCAGCAGCTGGGGACAGGGGGCCAATGAGCAGTTCTTC.